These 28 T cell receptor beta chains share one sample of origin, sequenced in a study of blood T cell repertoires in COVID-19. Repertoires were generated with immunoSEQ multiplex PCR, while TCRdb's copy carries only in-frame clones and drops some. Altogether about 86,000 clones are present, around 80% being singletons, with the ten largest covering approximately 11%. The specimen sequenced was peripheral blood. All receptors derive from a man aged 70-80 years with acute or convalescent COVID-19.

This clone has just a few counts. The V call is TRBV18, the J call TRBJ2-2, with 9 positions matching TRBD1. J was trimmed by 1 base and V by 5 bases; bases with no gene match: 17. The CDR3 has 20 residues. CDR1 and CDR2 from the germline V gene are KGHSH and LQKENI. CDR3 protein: CASSSTGGDLGLLNTGELFF. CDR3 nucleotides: TGTGCCAGCTCATCGACAGGGGGAGACTTAGGACTACTGAACACCGGGGAGCTGTTTTTT.

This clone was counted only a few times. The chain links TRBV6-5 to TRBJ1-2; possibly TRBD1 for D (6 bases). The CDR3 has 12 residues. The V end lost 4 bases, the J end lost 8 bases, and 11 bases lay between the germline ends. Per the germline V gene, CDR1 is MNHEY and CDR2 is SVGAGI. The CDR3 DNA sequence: TGTGCCAGCAGTTCTCAGGGGAGCGGCTACACCTTC. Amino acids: CASSSQGSGYTF.

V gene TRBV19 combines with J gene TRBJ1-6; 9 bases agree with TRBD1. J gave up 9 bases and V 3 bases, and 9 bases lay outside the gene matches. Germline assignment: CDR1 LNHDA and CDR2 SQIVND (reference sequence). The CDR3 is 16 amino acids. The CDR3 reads CASSIPTGGLGSPLHF. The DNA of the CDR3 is TGTGCCAGTAGTATCCCCACAGGGGGCTTGGGTTCACCCCTCCACTTT.

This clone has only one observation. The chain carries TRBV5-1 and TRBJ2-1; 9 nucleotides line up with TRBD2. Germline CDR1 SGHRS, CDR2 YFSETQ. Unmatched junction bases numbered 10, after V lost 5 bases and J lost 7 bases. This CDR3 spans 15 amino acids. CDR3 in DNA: TGCGCCAGCAGATCCGGGACTAGCAGTAGGAATGAGCAGTTCTTC. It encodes CASRSGTSSRNEQFF.

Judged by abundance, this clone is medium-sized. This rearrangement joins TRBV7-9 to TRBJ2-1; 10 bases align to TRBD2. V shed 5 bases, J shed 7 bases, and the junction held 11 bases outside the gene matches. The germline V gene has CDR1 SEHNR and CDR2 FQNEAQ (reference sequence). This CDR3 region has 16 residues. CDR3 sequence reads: CASSALSGGASNEQFF. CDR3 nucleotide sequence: TGTGCCAGCAGCGCGTTGAGCGGGGGGGCCTCTAATGAGCAGTTCTTC.

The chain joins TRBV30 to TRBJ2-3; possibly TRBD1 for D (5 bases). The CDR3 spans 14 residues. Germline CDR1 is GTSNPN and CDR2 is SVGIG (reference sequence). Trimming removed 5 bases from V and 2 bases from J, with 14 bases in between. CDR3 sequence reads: CAWSGHRLTDTQYF. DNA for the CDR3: TGTGCCTGGTCCGGACACCGACTCACAGATACGCAGTATTTT. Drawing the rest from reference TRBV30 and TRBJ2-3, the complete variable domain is SQTIHQWPATLVQPVGSPLSLECTVEGTSNPNLYWYRQAAGRGLQLLFYSVGIGQISSEVPQNLSASRPQDRQFILSSKKLLLSDSGFYLCAWSGHRLTDTQYFGPGTRLTVL.

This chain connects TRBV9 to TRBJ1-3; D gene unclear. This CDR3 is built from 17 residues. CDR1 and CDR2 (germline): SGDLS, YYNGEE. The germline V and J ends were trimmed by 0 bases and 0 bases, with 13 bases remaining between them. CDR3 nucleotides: TGTGCCAGCAGCGTAGTAACCGCACCGCGCTCTGGAAACACCATATATTTT. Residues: CASSVVTAPRSGNTIYF.

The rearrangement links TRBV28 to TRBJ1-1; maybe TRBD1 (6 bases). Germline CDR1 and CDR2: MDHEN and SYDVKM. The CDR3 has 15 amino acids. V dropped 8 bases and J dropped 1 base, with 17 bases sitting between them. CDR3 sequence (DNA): TGTGCCAGCGGAACAGGGTTTCGGGCGAACACTGAAGCTTTCTTT. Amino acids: CASGTGFRANTEAFF.

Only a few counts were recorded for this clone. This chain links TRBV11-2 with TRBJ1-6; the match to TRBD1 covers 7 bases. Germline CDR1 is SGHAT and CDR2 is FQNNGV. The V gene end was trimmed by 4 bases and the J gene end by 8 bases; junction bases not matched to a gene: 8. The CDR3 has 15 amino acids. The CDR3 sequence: CASSSLTGPYSPLHF. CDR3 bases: TGTGCCAGCAGCTCCTTGACAGGGCCTTATTCACCCCTCCACTTT.

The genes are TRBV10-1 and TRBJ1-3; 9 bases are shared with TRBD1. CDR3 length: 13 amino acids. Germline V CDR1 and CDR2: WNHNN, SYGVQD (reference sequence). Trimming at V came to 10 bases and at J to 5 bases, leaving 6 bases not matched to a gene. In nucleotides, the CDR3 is TGCGCCACCGACAGGGGGAATAGAAACACCATATATTTT. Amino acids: CATDRGNRNTIYF.

In DNA, the CDR3 is TGTGCCAGCAGCCAACCGGACCTTACAAGCGGGCAGTATTTT. Translation gives CASSQPDLTSGQYF. The chain couples TRBV3-1 (or the pseudogene TRBV3-2) to TRBJ2-3; D is possibly TRBD2 (5 bases). The germline gives CDR1 LGHDT, CDR2 YNNKEL (reference sequence). This CDR3 has 14 amino acids. Trimming cost V 2 bases and J 11 bases, with 17 bases left between them.

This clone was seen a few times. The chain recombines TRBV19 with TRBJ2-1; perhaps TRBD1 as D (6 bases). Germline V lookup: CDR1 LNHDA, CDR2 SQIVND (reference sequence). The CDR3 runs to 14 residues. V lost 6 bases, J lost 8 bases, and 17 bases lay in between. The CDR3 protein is CASSFGQFGDEQFF. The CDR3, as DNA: TGTGCCAGTAGCTTCGGACAGTTCGGGGATGAGCAGTTCTTC.

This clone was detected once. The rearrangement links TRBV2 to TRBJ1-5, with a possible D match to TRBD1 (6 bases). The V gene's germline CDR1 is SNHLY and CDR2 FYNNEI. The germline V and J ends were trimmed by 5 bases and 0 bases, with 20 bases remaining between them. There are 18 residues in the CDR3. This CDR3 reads CASSPPVEGDNSNQPQHF. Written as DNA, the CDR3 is TGTGCCAGCAGTCCTCCAGTAGAGGGGGATAATAGCAATCAGCCCCAGCATTTT.

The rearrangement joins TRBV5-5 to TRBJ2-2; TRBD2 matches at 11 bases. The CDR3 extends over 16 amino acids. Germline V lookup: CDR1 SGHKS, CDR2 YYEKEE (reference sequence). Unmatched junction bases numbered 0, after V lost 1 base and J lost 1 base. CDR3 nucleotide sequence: TGTGCCAGCAGCTTGACTAGCGGGGGGAACACCGGGGAGCTGTTTTTT. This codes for CASSLTSGGNTGELFF.

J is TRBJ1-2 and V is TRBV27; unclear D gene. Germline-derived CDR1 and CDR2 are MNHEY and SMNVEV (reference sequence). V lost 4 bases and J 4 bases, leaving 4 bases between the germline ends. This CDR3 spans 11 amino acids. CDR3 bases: TGTGCCAGCAGTTCGGGCTATGGCTACACCTTC. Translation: CASSSGYGYTF.

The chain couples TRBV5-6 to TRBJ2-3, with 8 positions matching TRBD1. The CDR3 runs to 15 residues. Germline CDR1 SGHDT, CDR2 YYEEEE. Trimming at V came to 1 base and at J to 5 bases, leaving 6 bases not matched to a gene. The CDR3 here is CASSLHTGGGDTQYF. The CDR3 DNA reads TGTGCCAGCAGCTTGCACACAGGGGGAGGAGATACGCAGTATTTT.

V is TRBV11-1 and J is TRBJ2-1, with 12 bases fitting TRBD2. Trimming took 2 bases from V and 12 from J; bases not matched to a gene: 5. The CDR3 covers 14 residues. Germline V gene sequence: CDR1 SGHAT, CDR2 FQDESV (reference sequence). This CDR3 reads CASSLSRTSGVQFF. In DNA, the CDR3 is TGTGCCAGCAGCTTAAGTAGGACTAGCGGGGTGCAGTTCTTC. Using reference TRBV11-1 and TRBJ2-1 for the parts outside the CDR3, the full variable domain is EAEVAQSPRYKITEKSQAVAFWCDPISGHATLYWYRQILGQGPELLVQFQDESVVDDSQLPKDRFSAERLKGVDSTLKIQPAELGDSAMYLCASSLSRTSGVQFFGPGTRLTVL.

The CDR3 protein is CASMTGGRYGYTF. The CDR3 bases are TGTGCCAGCATGACAGGGGGCAGATATGGCTACACCTTC. This sequence joins TRBV2 and TRBJ1-2; 10 nucleotides agree with TRBD1. The germline gives CDR1 SNHLY, CDR2 FYNNEI. CDR3 length: 13 residues. With V trimmed by 7 bases and J by 5 bases, 4 bases remained unmatched.

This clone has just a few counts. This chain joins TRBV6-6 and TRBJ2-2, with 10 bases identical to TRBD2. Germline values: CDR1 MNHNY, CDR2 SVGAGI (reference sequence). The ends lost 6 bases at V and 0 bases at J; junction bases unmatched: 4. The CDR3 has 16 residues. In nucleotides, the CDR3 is TGTGCCAGCAGCCGGACTAGCGGAACGAACACCGGGGAGCTGTTTTTT. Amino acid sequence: CASSRTSGTNTGELFF.

CDR3: CASSVSGGVSYNEQFF. The CDR3 coding sequence is TGTGCCAGCAGCGTAAGCGGGGGCGTCTCCTACAATGAGCAGTTCTTC. This rearrangement joins TRBV9 to TRBJ2-1; TRBD2 agrees at 8 bases. Per the germline V gene, CDR1 is SGDLS and CDR2 is YYNGEE. The CDR3 spans 16 residues. Trimming at V came to 1 base and at J to 0 bases, leaving 3 bases not matched to a gene.

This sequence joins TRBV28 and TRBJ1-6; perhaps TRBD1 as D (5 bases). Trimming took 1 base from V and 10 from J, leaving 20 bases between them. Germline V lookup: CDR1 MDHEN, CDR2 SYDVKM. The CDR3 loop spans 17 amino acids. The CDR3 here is CASSLLGLEGSGSPLHF. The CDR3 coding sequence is TGTGCCAGCAGTTTATTAGGACTGGAGGGGTCGGGATCACCCCTCCACTTT.

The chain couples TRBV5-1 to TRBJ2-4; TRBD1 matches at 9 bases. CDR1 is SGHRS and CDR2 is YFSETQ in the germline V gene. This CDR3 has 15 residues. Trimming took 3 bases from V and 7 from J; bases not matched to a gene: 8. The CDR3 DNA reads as TGCGCCAGCAGCTCCACAGGGGGCGGCGGGAACATTCAGTACTTC. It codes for CASSSTGGGGNIQYF. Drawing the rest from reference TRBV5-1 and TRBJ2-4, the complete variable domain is KAGVTQTPRYLIKTRGQQVTLSCSPISGHRSVSWYQQTPGQGLQFLFEYFSETQRNKGNFPGRFSGRQFSNSRSEMNVSTLELGDSALYLCASSSTGGGGNIQYFGAGTRLSVL.

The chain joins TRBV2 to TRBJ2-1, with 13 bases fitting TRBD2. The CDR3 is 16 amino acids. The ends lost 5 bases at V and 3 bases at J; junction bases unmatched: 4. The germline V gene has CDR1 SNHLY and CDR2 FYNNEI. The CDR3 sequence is CASSQGLAGIYNEQFF. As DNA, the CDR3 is TGTGCCAGCAGTCAGGGACTAGCGGGGATCTACAATGAGCAGTTCTTC.

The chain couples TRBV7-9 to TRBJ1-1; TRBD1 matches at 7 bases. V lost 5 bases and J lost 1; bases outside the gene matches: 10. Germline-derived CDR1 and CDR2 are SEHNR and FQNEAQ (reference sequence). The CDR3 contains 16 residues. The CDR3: CASSLNRDRANTEAFF. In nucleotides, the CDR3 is TGTGCCAGCAGCCTCAATAGGGACAGAGCGAACACTGAAGCTTTCTTT.

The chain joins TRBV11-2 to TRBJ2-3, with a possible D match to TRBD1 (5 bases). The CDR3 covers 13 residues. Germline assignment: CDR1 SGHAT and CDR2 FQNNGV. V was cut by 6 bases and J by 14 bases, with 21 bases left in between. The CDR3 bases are TGTGCCAGCAGGGAATGGGGCCCACCCCCAATGTATTTT. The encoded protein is CASREWGPPPMYF.

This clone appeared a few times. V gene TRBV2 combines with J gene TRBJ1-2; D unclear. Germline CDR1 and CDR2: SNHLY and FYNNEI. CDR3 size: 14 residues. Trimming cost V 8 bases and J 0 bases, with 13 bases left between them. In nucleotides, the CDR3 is TGTGCCAGCGAGGTGGAGAAAGCTAACTATGGCTACACCTTC. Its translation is CASEVEKANYGYTF.

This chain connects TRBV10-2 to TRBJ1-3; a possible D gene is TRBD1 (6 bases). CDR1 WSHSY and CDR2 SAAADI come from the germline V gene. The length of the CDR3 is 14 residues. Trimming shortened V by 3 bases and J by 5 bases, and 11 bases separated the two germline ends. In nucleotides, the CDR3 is TGCGCCAGCAGTGAACAGGGTATCAGAAACACCATATATTTT. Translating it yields CASSEQGIRNTIYF.

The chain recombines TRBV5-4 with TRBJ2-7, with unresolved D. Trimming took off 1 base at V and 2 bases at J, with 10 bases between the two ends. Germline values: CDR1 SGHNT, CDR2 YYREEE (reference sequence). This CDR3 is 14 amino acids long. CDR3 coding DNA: TGTGCCAGCAGCTTGTCCCAGGAAACCTACGAGCAGTACTTC. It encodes CASSLSQETYEQYF. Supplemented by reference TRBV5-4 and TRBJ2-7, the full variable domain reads ETGVTQSPTHLIKTRGQQVTLRCSSQSGHNTVSWYQQALGQGPQFIFQYYREEENGRGNFPPRFSGLQFPNYSSELNVNALELDDSALYLCASSLSQETYEQYFGPGTRLTVT.